The clone carrying this TCR beta chain was detected once. Its antigen is as yet unknown. Deletions cut 3 bases from V and 3 bases from J, with 18 bases between. The CDR3 runs to 16 residues. The germline gives CDR1 MNHNY, CDR2 SVGAGI (reference sequence). The PCR ran on 60 Vbeta and 13 Jbeta primers. Using immunoSEQ multiplex PCR, the repertoire was profiled, and TCRdb retains in-frame clones only, with some absent. The data contain about 200,000 clones, around 87% of them singletons. This entry comes from a study of cytomegalovirus exposure and HLA in healthy donors. Study-level findings and limits: The HLA-A and HLA-B alleles of most subjects were reportedly predicted accurately from TCR beta sequences. Compared with the roughly 700-donor mean, an Asian-associated ancestry cluster reportedly had fewer N-insertions, according to a later analysis.

Unrecorded immune exposures were likely, despite nominal health at sampling. The sample comprised PBMCs. This TCR came from a man aged 25-45 years in good health and CMV-seronegative. This chain uses TRBV6-6 with TRBJ2-7, with D possibly TRBD1 on 6 matching bases. Here the CDR3 DNA reads TGTGCCAGCAGTTATGGGAGACGGACAGTTAACTACGAGCAGTACTTC. Amino acid sequence: CASSYGRRTVNYEQYF.